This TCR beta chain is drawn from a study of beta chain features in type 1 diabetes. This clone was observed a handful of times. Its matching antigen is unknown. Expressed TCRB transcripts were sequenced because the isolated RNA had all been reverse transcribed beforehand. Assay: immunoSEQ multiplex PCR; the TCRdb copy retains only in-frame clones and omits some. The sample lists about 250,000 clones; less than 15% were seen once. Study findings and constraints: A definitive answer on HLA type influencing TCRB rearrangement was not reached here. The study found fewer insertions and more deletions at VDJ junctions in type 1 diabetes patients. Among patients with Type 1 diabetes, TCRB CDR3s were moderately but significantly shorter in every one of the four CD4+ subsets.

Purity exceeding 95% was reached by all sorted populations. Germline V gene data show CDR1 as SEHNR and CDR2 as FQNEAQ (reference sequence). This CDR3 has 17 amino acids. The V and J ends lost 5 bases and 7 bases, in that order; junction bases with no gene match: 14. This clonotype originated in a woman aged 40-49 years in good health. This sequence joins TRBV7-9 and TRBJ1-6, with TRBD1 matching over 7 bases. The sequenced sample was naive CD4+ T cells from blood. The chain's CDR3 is CASSRYGGTGANSPLHF. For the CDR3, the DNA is TGTGCCAGCAGCCGCTACGGGGGTACAGGGGCAAATTCACCCCTCCACTTT.